This TCR beta chain was sequenced for a study of T cell repertoires in cytomegalovirus infection. The CDR3 spans 13 residues. Trimming removed 6 bases at V and 6 bases at J, with 15 bases between. Germline CDR1 is SQVTM and CDR2 is ANQGSEA. This clonotype was seen a few times. TCRdb reanalysed the reads using MiXCR and keeps one entry per CDR3 protein. Of over 450,000 distinct CDR3 sequences listed, about 11% were seen once; the top ten hold about 9.4%. Sequencing was carried out using PBMCs. The chain combines TRBV29-1 with TRBJ1-5; D possibly corresponds to TRBD1 (6 bases). The clonotype comes from a human donor in good health (CMV status not recorded). Some clones in this sample may be carry-over from other donors' samples. CDR3 sequence reads: CSVGQSPGQPQHF. CDR3 DNA sequence: TGCAGCGTAGGACAGTCCCCAGGTCAGCCCCAGCATTTT.